This T cell receptor (beta chain) was recovered during a study of T cell responses to AZD1222 COVID-19 vaccine. With 1 base removed from V and 8 bases from J, the gap between germline ends came to 20 bases. This CDR3 comprises 16 residues. Per the germline V gene, CDR1 is LGHDT and CDR2 is YNNKEL (reference sequence). Study outcomes and limitations: Nearly half of the spike-specific TCRs reportedly recognize variant regions that carry no mutations.

Clones were read by immunoSEQ multiplex PCR, and TCRdb kept only the in-frame ones, dropping some. The profile shows 150,000 to 160,000 clones, around 85% of them singletons. Notes on this clone: Its antigen is not identified.

Sample: peripheral blood, taken after recovery from COVID-19. The rearrangement links TRBV3-1 (or the pseudogene TRBV3-2) to TRBJ1-2; no clear D. This receptor was taken from an adult who had recovered from COVID-19. The CDR3 DNA sequence: TGTGCCAGCAGCCAAGTAAGTGCGGGAATTGGAAAAGGCTACACCTTC. Protein: CASSQVSAGIGKGYTF.